These 2 T cell receptor beta chains were all obtained from the same sample, sequenced in a study of blood T cell repertoires in COVID-19 (dated by TCRdb to about 2020). Library creation used the immunoSEQ multiplex PCR assay. TCRdb carries this immuneACCESS record with in-frame sequences only. Its versions omit some clonotypes, under half of them owing to an unresolved V gene in the studies checked, with the rest unexplained. The table for this sample lists about 250,000 clones; roughly 90% of them were counted only once. In total, the top ten clones hold about 3% of the sample. The material sequenced was PBMCs or T cells enriched from blood (not recorded which). These receptors all come from a woman in her forties or fifties who had recovered from COVID-19.

DNA of the CDR3: TGTGCCAGCAGCAAAACTGGCACTAGCGGATACAATGAGCAGTTCTTC. Amino acid sequence: CASSKTGTSGYNEQFF. The rearrangement uses TRBV4-2 and TRBJ2-1; TRBD2 aligns across 8 bases. The V segment lost 5 bases and the J segment 4 bases; nucleotides outside the gene matches: 10. The germline gives CDR1 LGHNA, CDR2 YNFKEQ. The CDR3 is made up of 16 amino acids.

The V call is TRBV4-2, the J call TRBJ2-7; 10 bases map to TRBD1. There are 15 residues in the CDR3. Germline V gives CDR1 LGHNA, CDR2 YNFKEQ. Germline trimming cut 2 bases from V and 7 bases from J; bases unmatched to any gene: 8. The DNA for the CDR3 is TGTGCCAGCAGCCAACCGGGACAGGGGATTTTAGAGCAGTACTTC. Its protein is CASSQPGQGILEQYF.